This T cell receptor beta chain was identified in a study of cytomegalovirus exposure and HLA in healthy donors. Study-level points and caveats: Testing in vitro showed a few CMV-associated chains specific for CMV antigens.

This clone showed up just a few times. What it binds is unknown. PCR used 60 Vbeta primers and 13 Jbeta primers. The table came from immunoSEQ multiplex PCR; TCRdb's copy has only in-frame clones and leaves some out. The data hold 90,000 to 150,000 clones, with roughly 65% observed a single time. The germline CDR1 and CDR2 sequences are LNHDA and SQIVND (reference sequence). V lost 6 bases to trimming and J lost 5 bases; unmatched junction nucleotides: 9. The CDR3 extends over 14 amino acids. Sequencing used PBMCs. The sequence was collected from a man in his forties in good health and CMV-seropositive. The chain is built from TRBV19 and TRBJ1-1, with 7 bases matching TRBD1. The CDR3 sequence is CASSHRGEETEAFF. DNA of the CDR3: TGTGCCAGTAGCCACAGGGGAGAGGAGACTGAAGCTTTCTTT.